A single sample is the source of the 19 T cell receptor beta chains below, sequenced in a study of tumor-infiltrating lymphocytes in localized non-small cell lung cancer. Sequencing used immunoSEQ multiplex PCR; TCRdb keeps in-frame clones, though not all of them. The data show around 16,000 clones, roughly 79% seen once. The sequenced sample consisted of lung tumor tissue. These receptors all stem from a human donor with non-small cell lung cancer.

The chain employs TRBV29-1 and TRBJ2-7; the D gene could be TRBD1 or TRBD2 (6 bases each). This CDR3 comprises 12 residues. V shed 5 bases and J shed 5 bases, with 13 bases lying between them. Germline values: CDR1 SQVTM, CDR2 ANQGSEA. As DNA, the CDR3 is TGCAGCGTTCGGGGGCAGGTCGACGAGCAGTACTTC. Encoded protein: CSVRGQVDEQYF.

This clone has just one count. Within the sample, other DNA sequences also encode this same CDR3. V gene TRBV5-5 combines with J gene TRBJ1-4; 9 positions match TRBD1. The CDR3 is 14 amino acids. Germline V gives CDR1 SGHKS, CDR2 YYEKEE (reference sequence). J was trimmed by 8 bases and V by 0 bases; bases with no gene match: 2. The chain's CDR3 is CASSLGGTGEKLFF. DNA of the CDR3: TGTGCCAGCAGCTTGGGGGGGACAGGGGAAAAACTGTTTTTT.

This chain connects TRBV11-1 to TRBJ2-7; 7 bases fit TRBD2. This CDR3 has 15 amino acids. From germline, CDR1 is SGHAT and CDR2 FQDESV (reference sequence). The junction had 2 bases not matched to a gene; V was cut back by 0 bases and J by 0 bases. The CDR3 region has the DNA TGTGCCAGCAGCTTAGCTCGGGGGGTCTCCTACGAGCAGTACTTC. Protein: CASSLARGVSYEQYF.

This clone turned up a few times. The chain joins TRBV18 to TRBJ2-3; 10 bases line up with TRBD2. Trimming cost V 0 bases and J 4 bases; bases outside gene matches: 1. Germline-derived CDR1 and CDR2 are KGHSH and LQKENI. This CDR3 spans 15 amino acids. The CDR3 reads CASSPPAGGADTQYF. The CDR3, as DNA: TGTGCCAGCTCACCACCAGCGGGGGGGGCAGATACGCAGTATTTT.

The chain couples TRBV7-2 to TRBJ2-7; maybe TRBD1 (6 bases). V lost 3 bases, J lost 2 bases, and 11 bases lay in between. This CDR3 spans 14 amino acids. Germline assignment: CDR1 SGHTA and CDR2 FQGNSA. CDR3 in amino acids: CASSFYRAAYEQYF. The DNA of the CDR3 is TGTGCCAGCAGCTTCTACAGGGCCGCCTACGAGCAGTACTTC.

CDR3 amino acids: CASSLVAGVGSYEQYF. For the CDR3, the DNA is TGTGCCAGCAGCTTGGTGGCGGGAGTAGGCTCCTACGAGCAGTACTTC. The chain employs TRBV5-6 and TRBJ2-7; 7 bases agree with TRBD2. Trimming removed 0 bases from V and 0 bases from J; junction bases left unmatched: 6. Per germline, CDR1 SGHDT and CDR2 YYEEEE. The CDR3 is 16 amino acids.

This clone was observed a handful of times. This chain joins TRBV6-4 and TRBJ1-6; 9 bases match TRBD1. V shed 0 bases, J shed 7 bases, and the junction held 7 bases outside the gene matches. Germline CDR1 is MRHNA and CDR2 is SNTAGT. The CDR3 is made up of 17 amino acids. The CDR3 bases are TGTGCCAGCAGTGACTCAATTACAGGGGGCATGAATTCACCCCTCCACTTT. Its translation is CASSDSITGGMNSPLHF.

The sample holds a few counts of this clone. The chain carries TRBV10-2 and TRBJ1-4, with D unclear. V lost 3 bases and J lost 7, with 6 bases in between. Germline V lookup: CDR1 WSHSY, CDR2 SAAADI. CDR3 length: 12 amino acids. CDR3 protein: CASSDRFEKLFF. The CDR3 nucleotides read TGCGCCAGCAGTGACAGGTTTGAAAAACTGTTTTTT.

The chain is built from TRBV7-2 and TRBJ2-2; D gene uncertain. The CDR3 runs to 11 residues. Trimming stripped 5 bases from V and 8 bases from J, with 6 bases between. CDR1 and CDR2 from the germline V gene are SGHTA and FQGNSA. CDR3 bases: TGTGCCAGCAGCCCCCCAGGGGAGCTGTTTTTT. The encoded protein is CASSPPGELFF.

The CDR3 DNA reads TGTGCCAGCAGCTCTTATGGGAATGAAGCTTTCTTT. This translates into CASSSYGNEAFF. V usage is TRBV7-9 and J usage is TRBJ1-1; D is unclear. The CDR3 extends over 12 amino acids. CDR1 is SEHNR, CDR2 FQNEAQ, per germline (reference sequence). V shed 4 bases and J shed 7 bases, with 10 bases lying between them. Full variable domain (rest looked up from reference TRBV7-9 and TRBJ1-1): DTGVSQNPRHKITKRGQNVTFRCDPISEHNRLYWYRQTLGQGPEFLTYFQNEAQLEKSRLLSDRFSAERPKGSFSTLEIQRTEQGDSAMYLCASSSYGNEAFFGQGTRLTVV.

This clone appeared once. The J gene is TRBJ1-1, the V gene TRBV5-6, with TRBD1 matching over 7 bases. Germline CDR1 and CDR2: SGHDT and YYEEEE. V lost 0 bases to trimming and J lost 4 bases; unmatched junction nucleotides: 6. The CDR3 runs to 15 residues. CDR3 DNA sequence: TGTGCCAGCAGCTTGGGAGGGGGCTGGCTCACTGAAGCTTTCTTT. Its protein product is CASSLGGGWLTEAFF.

The chain links TRBV19 to TRBJ2-3; 10 nucleotides line up with TRBD1. Germline V CDR1 and CDR2: LNHDA, SQIVND (reference sequence). There are 13 residues in the CDR3. Unmatched junction bases numbered 3, after V lost 6 bases and J lost 6 bases. CDR3 nucleotide sequence: TGTGCCAGTAGCACGACAGGGGGCGATACGCAGTATTTT. Protein: CASSTTGGDTQYF.

In this sample, this clone turned up a few times. This sequence joins TRBV5-6 and TRBJ1-2; TRBD1 aligns across 7 bases. The CDR3 is made up of 12 amino acids. The V segment lost 4 bases and the J segment 6 bases; nucleotides outside the gene matches: 3. Germline CDR1 reads SGHDT; CDR2 reads YYEEEE. The CDR3 coding sequence is TGTGCCAGCAGCGCGGGACAGAATGGCTACACCTTC. Encoded protein: CASSAGQNGYTF.

The chain joins TRBV5-6 to TRBJ1-2, with D perhaps TRBD1 (5 bases). V shed 4 bases and J shed 0 bases, with 10 bases lying between them. The germline V gene encodes CDR1 SGHDT and CDR2 YYEEEE. This CDR3 has 14 residues. The CDR3 loop is CASSPGESNYGYTF. In DNA, the CDR3 is TGTGCCAGCAGCCCGGGGGAATCTAACTATGGCTACACCTTC.

V usage is TRBV30 and J usage is TRBJ2-1; 11 bases agree with TRBD2. This CDR3 has 14 amino acids. Germline CDR1 GTSNPN, CDR2 SVGIG (reference sequence). V lost 3 bases to trimming and J lost 6 bases; unmatched junction nucleotides: 4. The CDR3 region is CAWSLAGGRNEQFF. The CDR3 DNA reads as TGTGCCTGGAGCCTAGCGGGAGGTCGCAATGAGCAGTTCTTC.

The chain joins TRBV19 to TRBJ1-2, with D maybe TRBD1 (6 bases). Germline assignment: CDR1 LNHDA and CDR2 SQIVND (reference sequence). Trimming stripped 2 bases from V and 1 base from J, with 11 bases between. There are 15 residues in the CDR3. The CDR3 protein is CASSILSGVNYGYTF. The CDR3 DNA reads TGTGCCAGTAGTATACTGTCAGGGGTTAACTATGGCTACACCTTC. Full variable domain (missing parts from reference TRBV19 and TRBJ1-2): DGGITQSPKYLFRKEGQNVTLSCEQNLNHDAMYWYRQDPGQGLRLIYYSQIVNDFQKGDIAEGYSVSREKKESFPLTVTSAQKNPTAFYLCASSILSGVNYGYTFGSGTRLTVV.

The chain employs TRBV6-1 and TRBJ2-1; TRBD1 matches at 7 bases. Germline V CDR1 and CDR2: MNHNS, SASEGT. The trim removed 4 bases at V and 8 bases at J, leaving 11 bases unmatched. This CDR3 is 15 amino acids long. The CDR3 bases are TGTGCCAGCAGTGTCCCGGGACAGCGGAACGATGAGCAGTTCTTC. Translation: CASSVPGQRNDEQFF.

This sequence joins TRBV29-1 and TRBJ2-1; a weak D match, TRBD2 (6 bases). The CDR3 sequence is 15 residues long. Trimming shortened V by 2 bases and J by 7 bases, and 18 bases separated the two germline ends. Germline loops: CDR1 SQVTM, CDR2 ANQGSEA. As DNA, the CDR3 is TGCAGCGTTGAATTAGGGCGGGGTGCCGGTAATGAGCAGTTCTTC. This encodes CSVELGRGAGNEQFF.

The CDR3, as DNA: TGTGCCAGCAGCGCCTTGACAGATTTCGGCGAGCAGTACTTC. Residues: CASSALTDFGEQYF. The chain recombines TRBV7-2 with TRBJ2-7, with D possibly being TRBD1 (5 bases). The length of the CDR3 is 14 residues. Germline V gene lookup returns CDR1 SGHTA and CDR2 FQGNSA. Trimming took off 5 bases at V and 6 bases at J, with 17 bases between the two ends.